One and the same sample provided the 15 T cell receptor beta chains below, sequenced in a study of post-analysis software for immune sequencing data (dated by TCRdb to between 2014 and 2017). Study-wide conclusions, independent of this receptor: Roughly 5 TRBV segments, including TRBV5-6, TRBV5-1 and TRBV20-1, were significantly more frequent in patients than controls.

The library was obtained by PCR. TCRdb names Illumina HiSeq 2500 as the instrument used. To reduce PCR and sequencing biases, unique molecular identifiers were incorporated into the TCR beta cDNA libraries. TCRdb ran its own pipeline on the public reads, namely fastp trimming at Q25 and MiXCR clone calling, and kept in-frame beta chains. Every entry covers one CDR3 protein and lists the most common genes and DNA from its rows. The sample has about 820,000 distinct CDR3 sequences on record, roughly 50% of them singletons. The ten largest clones represent approximately 4.5% of the sample. Their specific antigens are unknown. Input material: blood. All receptors come from a girl aged 10 to 17 with multiple sclerosis.

The rearrangement links TRBV5-1 to TRBJ2-2, with D possibly being TRBD1 (6 bases). Germline CDR1 and CDR2: SGHRS and YFSETQ. The CDR3 runs 15 residues. V was cut by 3 bases and J by 5 bases, with 14 bases left in between. Written as DNA, the CDR3 is TGCGCCAGCAGCTCCGGTTCAGGGGAAACCGGGGAGCTGTTTTTT. Its protein is CASSSGSGETGELFF.

The CDR3 region is CASSLDPGPQYF. DNA for the CDR3: TGTGCCAGCAGTTTGGACCCCGGGCCCCAGTACTTC. The chain couples TRBV12-3 or TRBV12-4 to TRBJ2-7, with no clear D. This CDR3 comprises 12 residues. V was pared by 3 bases and J by 10 bases, with 13 bases between.

This chain links TRBV6-6 with TRBJ2-7; 7 positions agree with TRBD1. The J call is in doubt because the DNA end fits TRBJ2-5 better. The germline V gene has CDR1 MNHNY and CDR2 SVGAGI (reference sequence). This CDR3 has 15 residues. CDR3 amino acids: CASSYWGQTRETQYF. In DNA form, the CDR3 reads TGTGCCAGCAGTTACTGGGGACAGACAAGAGAGACCCAGTACTTC.

The genes are TRBV20-1 and TRBJ2-5; TRBD2 aligns across 7 bases. This CDR3 region has 15 residues. Germline V lookup: CDR1 DFQATT, CDR2 SNEGSKA (reference sequence). J gave up 11 bases and V 1 base, and 16 bases lay outside the gene matches. DNA for the CDR3: TGCAGTGCTAGAGCTATGAGGGAGGGATACAATGAGCAGTACTTC. Encoded protein: CSARAMREGYNEQYF.

This chain joins TRBV5-6 and TRBJ1-2; D not certain. The CDR3 sequence is 14 residues long. V gave up 0 bases and J gave up 4 bases, with 10 bases separating them. The germline V gene encodes CDR1 SGHDT and CDR2 YYEEEE. The CDR3: CASSLGRQAYGYTF. In nucleotides, the CDR3 is TGTGCCAGCAGCTTGGGGCGCCAGGCCTATGGCTACACCTTC. Drawing the rest from reference TRBV5-6 and TRBJ1-2, the complete variable domain is DAGVTQSPTHLIKTRGQQVTLRCSPKSGHDTVSWYQQALGQGPQFIFQYYEEEERQRGNFPDRFSGHQFPNYSSELNVNALLLGDSALYLCASSLGRQAYGYTFGSGTRLTVV.

V gene TRBV4-1 combines with J gene TRBJ2-7, with 9 positions matching TRBD1. J was trimmed by 0 bases and V by 1 base; bases with no gene match: 13. Germline V gives CDR1 MGHRA, CDR2 YSYEKL. The length of the CDR3 is 19 residues. In DNA form, the CDR3 reads TGCGCCAGCAGCCAAGGAGCAGTTACGGGACAGGGTCGCTCCTACGAGCAGTACTTC. As protein: CASSQGAVTGQGRSYEQYF.

This clonotype was observed once. This chain links TRBV20-1 with TRBJ2-5; TRBD2 aligns across 14 bases. Near its end, the DNA agrees better with TRBJ2-7, so the J call may be wrong. The CDR3 covers 15 residues. Looked up from germline, CDR1 is DFQATT and CDR2 is SNEGSKA (reference sequence). In nucleotides, the CDR3 is TGCAGTGCTGCGGGACTAGCGGGAGCATCGGGCGAGCAGTACTTC. It specifies CSAAGLAGASGEQYF.

The chain carries TRBV10-3 and TRBJ1-5; the D gene is possibly TRBD1 (6 bases). The CDR3 contains 13 residues. Germline V gene lookup returns CDR1 ENHRY and CDR2 SYGVKD. V was cut by 9 bases and J by 5 bases, with 14 bases left in between. In nucleotides, the CDR3 is TGTGCCATAAGAGGACAGCTCGATCAGCCCCAGCATTTT. Encoded protein: CAIRGQLDQPQHF.

The table lists this clonotype with a few counts. This chain joins TRBV9 and TRBJ2-3, with 11 positions matching TRBD2. The V segment lost 3 bases and the J segment 5 bases; nucleotides outside the gene matches: 8. Germline lookup yields CDR1 SGDLS and CDR2 YYNGEE. The CDR3 runs to 16 residues. The CDR3 sequence: CASSAVLAGVGDTQYF. The CDR3 DNA follows: TGTGCCAGCAGCGCCGTACTAGCGGGAGTCGGAGATACGCAGTATTTT.

This sequence joins TRBV9 and TRBJ1-2; TRBD1 agrees at 7 bases. The germline gives CDR1 SGDLS, CDR2 YYNGEE. The CDR3 contains 15 residues. J was trimmed by 3 bases and V by 0 bases; bases with no gene match: 5. The CDR3 sequence is CASSVDGQGDYGYTF. DNA for the CDR3: TGTGCCAGCAGCGTAGATGGCCAGGGGGACTATGGCTACACCTTC.

This clonotype was seen once. This chain joins TRBV29-1 and TRBJ2-5; 9 nucleotides agree with TRBD1. CDR1 and CDR2 from the germline V gene are SQVTM and ANQGSEA. The CDR3 is 14 residues long. V was pared by 7 bases and J by 1 base, with 7 bases of the junction left unmatched. The CDR3 DNA reads as TGCAGCGCGACAGGGGGAAAACTCCAAGAGACCCAGTACTTC. This sequence encodes CSATGGKLQETQYF.

The chain couples TRBV5-1 to TRBJ2-1, with D uncertain. The CDR3 runs to 13 residues. Trimming shortened V by 5 bases and J by 2 bases, and 8 bases separated the two germline ends. From germline, CDR1 is SGHRS and CDR2 YFSETQ. The CDR3 is CASRSLPYNEQFF. In DNA form, the CDR3 reads TGCGCCAGCAGGTCCCTACCCTACAATGAGCAGTTCTTC.

The chain combines TRBV10-3 with TRBJ1-6; D unresolved. The CDR3 loop spans 12 amino acids. In germline, CDR1 is ENHRY, CDR2 SYGVKD. V lost 3 bases to trimming and J lost 8 bases, with 5 bases between them. The CDR3 sequence: CAISEVDSPLHF. The CDR3 DNA sequence: TGTGCCATCAGTGAAGTGGATTCACCCCTCCACTTT.

In this sample, this clonotype turned up a few times. As DNA, the CDR3 is TGTGCTAGTGGTTTGGGCGGAGATCAGCCCCAGCATTTT. Protein sequence: CASGLGGDQPQHF. The chain employs TRBV12-5 and TRBJ1-5; D ambiguous. Trimming removed 1 base from V and 5 bases from J, with 6 bases in between. Per germline, CDR1 LGHNT and CDR2 FRNRAP. The CDR3 consists of 13 residues.

The rearrangement joins TRBV12-3 or TRBV12-4 to TRBJ1-1; perhaps TRBD1 as D (5 bases). The CDR3 is 15 residues long. The V end was cut by 0 bases, the J end by 2 bases, with 10 bases between. The CDR3 loop reads CASSLAFQGNTEAFF. CDR3 nucleotides: TGTGCCAGCAGTTTAGCGTTCCAGGGAAACACTGAAGCTTTCTTT.